A single sample gave rise to the 27 T cell receptor beta chains below, sequenced in a study of cytomegalovirus exposure and HLA in healthy donors. The PCR ran on 60 Vbeta and 13 Jbeta primers. The method was immunoSEQ multiplex PCR; TCRdb's version includes in-frame clones alone and lacks a portion of them. The repertoire holds under 200,000 clones, with 70% to 80% as singletons. The sequenced sample consisted of PBMCs. The receptors were gathered from a man aged 55 to 70 in good health and CMV-seronegative.

Concerning this clone: The junction departs from the called germline gene at one end, perhaps through a read error. This chain uses TRBV5-1 with TRBJ2-5, with D unresolved. Germline V gives CDR1 SGHRS, CDR2 YFSETQ. CDR3 length equals 11 residues. DNA of the CDR3: TGCGCCAGCAGCTTAGAGGAGTCCCGGCACTTC. Translation gives CASSLEESRHF.

The V gene is TRBV4-3, the J gene TRBJ2-7, with 7 bases aligning to TRBD2. Germline CDR1 reads LGHNA; CDR2 reads YSLEER. V dropped 0 bases and J dropped 6; count of bases not matched to a gene: 2. This CDR3 is 13 amino acids long. CDR3 sequence: CASSQDWGGEQYF. In nucleotides, the CDR3 is TGCGCCAGCAGCCAAGATTGGGGGGGCGAGCAGTACTTC.

This clone was counted once. J is TRBJ2-5 and V is TRBV18; D gene unclear. The CDR3 is made up of 13 amino acids. V was clipped by 4 bases and J by 3 bases, with 9 bases between them. Germline V gene sequence: CDR1 KGHSH, CDR2 LQKENI. CDR3 region: CASSRSEEETQYF. CDR3 nucleotides: TGTGCCAGCTCACGCTCTGAGGAAGAGACCCAGTACTTC.

The rearrangement joins TRBV7-8 to TRBJ2-7; the match to TRBD2 covers 10 bases. Germline V gene lookup returns CDR1 SGHVS and CDR2 FQNEAQ. V was pared by 6 bases and J by 6 bases, with 11 bases of the junction left unmatched. The CDR3 totals 15 residues. In DNA, the CDR3 is TGTGCCAGCAGATCCGGGACTAGCGAATCCGGCGAGCAGTACTTC. It specifies CASRSGTSESGEQYF.

This rearrangement joins TRBV30 to TRBJ2-5; the D gene is possibly TRBD1 (5 bases). Looked up from germline, CDR1 is GTSNPN and CDR2 is SVGIG (reference sequence). This CDR3 has 11 amino acids. Trimming shortened V by 5 bases and J by 5 bases, and 9 bases separated the two germline ends. The CDR3 here is CAWDSSETQYF. The DNA for the CDR3 is TGTGCCTGGGACAGTTCGGAGACCCAGTACTTC. The variable domain in full, with the rest retrieved from reference TRBV30 and TRBJ2-5, is SQTIHQWPATLVQPVGSPLSLECTVEGTSNPNLYWYRQAAGRGLQLLFYSVGIGQISSEVPQNLSASRPQDRQFILSSKKLLLSDSGFYLCAWDSSETQYFGPGTRLLVL.

The chain joins TRBV23-1 to TRBJ2-4, with D maybe TRBD1 (5 bases). TRBV23-1 is an open reading frame, and its role is uncertain. Trimming cost V 0 bases and J 1 base, with 7 bases left between them. The CDR3 covers 15 residues. The CDR3 bases are TGCGCCAGCAGTCAATCGAACAGGGCCAAAAACATTCAGTACTTC. This gives the protein CASSQSNRAKNIQYF.

This rearrangement joins TRBV21-1 to TRBJ1-1; whether TRBD1, the table's D call, matches the DNA was not checked. TRBV21-1 is labeled a pseudogene. This CDR3 has 18 residues. The CDR3 spells CASSKTLSQGPIDTEAFF. DNA for the CDR3: TGTGCCAGCAGCAAAACCCTCTCACAGGGGCCCATTGACACTGAAGCTTTCTTT.

The chain has TRBV4-2 and TRBJ2-5; TRBD2 matches at 14 bases. The CDR3 contains 18 residues. V was clipped by 6 bases and J by 5 bases; unmatched bases: 14. Germline CDR1 is LGHNA and CDR2 is YNFKEQ. The CDR3 nucleotides read TGTGCCAGCAGTCCAGGGGGACTAGCGGGAGTAGTAGGGGAGACCCAGTACTTC. Translation: CASSPGGLAGVVGETQYF.

V usage is TRBV28 and J usage is TRBJ1-2; TRBD1 matches 8 bases. The CDR3 is 14 amino acids. Per germline, CDR1 MDHEN and CDR2 SYDVKM. J was trimmed by 5 bases and V by 7 bases; bases with no gene match: 9. The CDR3 bases are TGTGCCAGCAAAACTGACAGGGGACTTTATGGCTACACCTTC. This gives the protein CASKTDRGLYGYTF.

This rearrangement joins TRBV30 to TRBJ2-4, with D possibly being TRBD1 (8 bases). The V gene's germline CDR1 is GTSNPN and CDR2 SVGIG (reference sequence). Trimming removed 5 bases at V and 8 bases at J, with 16 bases between. CDR3 size: 13 residues. The CDR3 here is CAWEGQGGDIQYF. CDR3 nucleotide sequence: TGTGCCTGGGAAGGACAGGGAGGGGACATTCAGTACTTC.

The V and J genes are TRBV6-6 and TRBJ1-6, with no clear D. Per germline, CDR1 MNHNY and CDR2 SVGAGI (reference sequence). With 7 bases removed from V and 7 bases from J, the gap between germline ends came to 11 bases. CDR3 length: 13 residues. CDR3 amino acids: CASILGTNSPLHF. The CDR3 DNA reads as TGTGCCAGCATTCTGGGCACAAATTCACCCCTCCACTTT.

This chain uses TRBV7-8 with TRBJ2-1; no clear D gene. Germline V gives CDR1 SGHVS, CDR2 FQNEAQ. The V end was cut by 5 bases, the J end by 2 bases, with 13 bases between. The CDR3 is made up of 15 amino acids. CDR3 DNA: TGTGCCAGCAGCCGTCTCGTCGGAGCCTACAATGAGCAGTTCTTC. Its translation: CASSRLVGAYNEQFF.

V usage is TRBV30 and J usage is TRBJ2-7, with a weak D call TRBD1 (6 bases). CDR3 length: 12 amino acids. CDR1 GTSNPN and CDR2 SVGIG come from the germline V gene (reference sequence). V was pared by 8 bases and J by 0 bases, with 11 bases between. Written as DNA, the CDR3 is TGTGCCGGGGGCAGGAGCTCCTACGAGCAGTACTTC. Amino acids: CAGGRSSYEQYF.

The V gene is TRBV7-2, the J gene TRBJ2-5; D not certain. V lost 1 base and J lost 5, with 11 bases in between. Germline V gives CDR1 SGHTA, CDR2 FQGNSA. CDR3 length: 14 amino acids. CDR3 coding DNA: TGTGCCAGCAGCTTAGACGGTACCTGGGAGACCCAGTACTTC. As protein: CASSLDGTWETQYF.

This clone has a single count. The chain recombines TRBV6-5 with TRBJ2-1, with D maybe TRBD1 (5 bases). CDR1 and CDR2 (germline): MNHEY, SVGAGI. With 0 bases removed from V and 15 bases from J, the gap between germline ends came to 24 bases. This CDR3 is built from 16 residues. CDR3 residues: CASSYSKAGKFPLTFF. CDR3 sequence (DNA): TGTGCCAGCAGTTACTCGAAAGCAGGGAAATTTCCTCTAACGTTCTTC.

This clone was seen a single time. The chain combines TRBV7-8 with TRBJ1-1, with D perhaps TRBD1 (6 bases). Germline loops: CDR1 SGHVS, CDR2 FQNEAQ. CDR3 length equals 13 residues. Trimming took off 6 bases at V and 4 bases at J, with 12 bases between the two ends. CDR3 protein: CASSSLGGTEAFF. The CDR3 DNA reads as TGTGCCAGCAGTTCCTTAGGGGGCACTGAAGCTTTCTTT.

CDR3 residues: CASIVSNEQYF. CDR3 bases: TGTGCCAGCATAGTGTCGAACGAGCAGTACTTC. The J gene is TRBJ2-7, the V gene TRBV6-1; D is ambiguous. Germline assignment: CDR1 MNHNS and CDR2 SASEGT. Trimming shortened V by 7 bases and J by 5 bases, and 9 bases separated the two germline ends. CDR3 length: 11 residues.

The chain couples TRBV5-1 to TRBJ2-1; TRBD1 might be the D (5 bases). Trimming took off 2 bases at V and 6 bases at J, with 15 bases between the two ends. Germline assignment: CDR1 SGHRS and CDR2 YFSETQ. This CDR3 has 15 amino acids. CDR3 nucleotides: TGCGCCAGCAGCTTAGGGGCCTACCTTGCCAATGAGCAGTTCTTC. This codes for CASSLGAYLANEQFF. The whole variable domain, remainder taken from reference TRBV5-1 and TRBJ2-1, is KAGVTQTPRYLIKTRGQQVTLSCSPISGHRSVSWYQQTPGQGLQFLFEYFSETQRNKGNFPGRFSGRQFSNSRSEMNVSTLELGDSALYLCASSLGAYLANEQFFGPGTRLTVL.

The chain combines TRBV10-1 with TRBJ2-3, with 8 bases lining up with TRBD1. This CDR3 is 14 amino acids long. Germline V CDR1 and CDR2: WNHNN, SYGVQD (reference sequence). With V trimmed by 7 bases and J by 2 bases, 5 bases remained unmatched. The CDR3, as DNA: TGCGCCAGCAATCTGGACAGGGCCACAGATACGCAGTATTTT. The encoded protein is CASNLDRATDTQYF.

The V call is TRBV19, the J call TRBJ2-3; no clear D. V shed 0 bases and J shed 1 base, with 8 bases lying between them. The CDR3 is 15 amino acids. Germline V gene data show CDR1 as LNHDA and CDR2 as SQIVND (reference sequence). CDR3: CASSIERMGTDTQYF. The CDR3 bases are TGTGCCAGTAGTATAGAGCGAATGGGCACAGATACGCAGTATTTT. The entire variable domain, with the rest obtained from reference TRBV19 and TRBJ2-3, is as follows: DGGITQSPKYLFRKEGQNVTLSCEQNLNHDAMYWYRQDPGQGLRLIYYSQIVNDFQKGDIAEGYSVSREKKESFPLTVTSAQKNPTAFYLCASSIERMGTDTQYFGPGTRLTVL.

This clone has more than one count but fewer than ten. The V call is TRBV5-5, the J call TRBJ1-4, with D tentatively TRBD1 (6 bases). This CDR3 comprises 13 residues. The V end was cut by 2 bases, the J end by 7 bases, with 9 bases between. Germline V gene lookup returns CDR1 SGHKS and CDR2 YYEKEE (reference sequence). The CDR3: CASSFGRGEKLFF. The CDR3, as DNA: TGTGCCAGCAGCTTCGGCAGGGGTGAAAAACTGTTTTTT.

This clone was seen just once. The CDR3 DNA sequence: TGTGCCAGCACCCTAGGGACAGCGGTCGGGTACGAGCAGTACTTC. This sequence encodes CASTLGTAVGYEQYF. The chain has TRBV28 and TRBJ2-7; TRBD1 aligns across 7 bases. There are 15 residues in the CDR3. Germline CDR1 and CDR2: MDHEN and SYDVKM. With 7 bases clipped from V and 4 bases from J, the junction kept 13 bases outside the gene matches. Full variable domain (remainder filled in from reference TRBV28 and TRBJ2-7): DVKVTQSSRYLVKRTGEKVFLECVQDMDHENMFWYRQDPGLGLRLIYFSYDVKMKEKGDIPEGYSVSREKKERFSLILESASTNQTSMYLCASTLGTAVGYEQYFGPGTRLTVT.

The chain carries TRBV6-1 and TRBJ2-7; no reliable D call. CDR1 MNHNS and CDR2 SASEGT come from the germline V gene. V shed 3 bases and J shed 3 bases, with 12 bases lying between them. The CDR3 has 14 amino acids. CDR3 sequence: CASSDLGGFYEQYF. The CDR3 DNA reads TGTGCCAGCAGTGATCTTGGCGGCTTCTACGAGCAGTACTTC.

The chain is built from TRBV5-1 and TRBJ2-2; TRBD1 matches at 7 bases. This CDR3 has 15 amino acids. Germline CDR1 and CDR2: SGHRS and YFSETQ. The V and J ends lost 6 bases and 4 bases, in that order; junction bases with no gene match: 9. CDR3 nucleotide sequence: TGCGCCAGCACGTCGATAGGGGGCGGCACCGGGGAGCTGTTTTTT. Its protein product is CASTSIGGGTGELFF.

This chain uses TRBV2 with TRBJ2-3; 9 nucleotides align to TRBD1. With 6 bases clipped from V and 4 bases from J, the junction kept 8 bases outside the gene matches. Germline V lookup: CDR1 SNHLY, CDR2 FYNNEI. The CDR3 contains 15 residues. This CDR3 is CASRGQGLSSDTQYF. DNA for the CDR3: TGTGCCAGCAGAGGACAGGGGTTATCATCAGATACGCAGTATTTT.

As for this clone: At one boundary the junction diverges from the germline segment, which might be a read error. The CDR3 region is CASRPLGGQNTNTAAFF. The CDR3 bases are TGTGCCAGCAGACCCCTCGGGGGACAGAATACGAACACTGCAGCTTTCTTT. The chain is built from TRBV14 and TRBJ1-1; TRBD1 aligns across 7 bases. CDR3 size: 17 residues. Germline V gene sequence: CDR1 SGHDN, CDR2 FVKESK.

The chain employs TRBV10-3 and TRBJ1-3; 8 bases map to TRBD1. Per germline, CDR1 ENHRY and CDR2 SYGVKD. Trimming took 5 bases from V and 2 from J; bases not matched to a gene: 2. The CDR3 length is 14 residues. The CDR3 region has the DNA TGTGCCATCAGTACAGGGGGTACTGGAAACACCATATATTTT. Its protein is CAISTGGTGNTIYF.